The source of this T cell receptor (beta chain) is a study of beta chain features in type 1 diabetes. The V gene's germline CDR1 is SGHRS and CDR2 YFSETQ. CDR3 size: 11 residues. With 0 bases removed from V and 6 bases from J, the gap between germline ends came to 4 bases. Only a few counts were recorded for this clone. Its antigen is as yet unknown. The same CDR3 arises from other DNA sequences in this sample as well. The whole isolated RNA underwent reverse transcription, so sequencing captured expressed TCRB transcripts. Assay: immunoSEQ multiplex PCR; the TCRdb copy retains only in-frame clones and omits some. The sample lists 500,000 to 800,000 clones; around an eighth were seen once. Broader study findings: Moderate but significant shortening of TCRB CDR3s was recorded in all four CD4+ subsets from Type 1 diabetes patients.

This TCR was sampled from a man younger than 40 with type 1 diabetes. The sequencing sample was made of naive CD4+ T cells from blood. The chain recombines TRBV5-1 with TRBJ2-7; D gene uncertain. The CDR3 DNA follows: TGCGCCAGCAGCTTGGCAGGCGAGCAGTACTTC. It specifies CASSLAGEQYF.